This T cell receptor beta chain was sequenced during a study of cytomegalovirus exposure and HLA in healthy donors. This clone was seen many times. Sequenced by immunoSEQ multiplex PCR; TCRdb stores in-frame clones only, minus some. The table includes 150,000 to 200,000 clones, around 92% detected once. V was cut by 3 bases and J by 4 bases, with 10 bases left in between. CDR3 length: 13 residues. Per germline, CDR1 SGHRS and CDR2 YFSETQ. The sample was PBMCs. The receptor was derived from a man between 18 and 35 years old in good health and CMV-seropositive. The chain combines TRBV5-1 with TRBJ1-1, with D perhaps TRBD1 (5 bases). In nucleotides, the CDR3 is TGCGCCAGCAGCTATATGGGGGGCACTGAAGCTTTCTTT. It encodes CASSYMGGTEAFF.